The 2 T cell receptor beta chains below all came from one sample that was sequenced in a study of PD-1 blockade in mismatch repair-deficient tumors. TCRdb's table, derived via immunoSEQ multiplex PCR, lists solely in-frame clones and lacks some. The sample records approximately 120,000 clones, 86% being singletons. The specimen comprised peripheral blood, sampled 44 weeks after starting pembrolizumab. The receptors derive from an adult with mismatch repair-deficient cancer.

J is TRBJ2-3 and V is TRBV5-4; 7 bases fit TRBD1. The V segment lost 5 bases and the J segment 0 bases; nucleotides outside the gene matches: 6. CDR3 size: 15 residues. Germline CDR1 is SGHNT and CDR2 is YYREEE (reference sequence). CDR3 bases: TGTGCCAGCAGGGCCGGGACAGCTAGCACAGATACGCAGTATTTT. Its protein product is CASRAGTASTDTQYF.

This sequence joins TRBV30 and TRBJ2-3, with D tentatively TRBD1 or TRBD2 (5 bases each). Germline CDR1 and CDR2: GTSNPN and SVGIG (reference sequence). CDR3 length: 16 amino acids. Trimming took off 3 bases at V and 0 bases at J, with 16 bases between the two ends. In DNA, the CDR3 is TGTGCCTGGAGCTCGGGGCTAGCTCCTAGCACAGATACGCAGTATTTT. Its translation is CAWSSGLAPSTDTQYF.